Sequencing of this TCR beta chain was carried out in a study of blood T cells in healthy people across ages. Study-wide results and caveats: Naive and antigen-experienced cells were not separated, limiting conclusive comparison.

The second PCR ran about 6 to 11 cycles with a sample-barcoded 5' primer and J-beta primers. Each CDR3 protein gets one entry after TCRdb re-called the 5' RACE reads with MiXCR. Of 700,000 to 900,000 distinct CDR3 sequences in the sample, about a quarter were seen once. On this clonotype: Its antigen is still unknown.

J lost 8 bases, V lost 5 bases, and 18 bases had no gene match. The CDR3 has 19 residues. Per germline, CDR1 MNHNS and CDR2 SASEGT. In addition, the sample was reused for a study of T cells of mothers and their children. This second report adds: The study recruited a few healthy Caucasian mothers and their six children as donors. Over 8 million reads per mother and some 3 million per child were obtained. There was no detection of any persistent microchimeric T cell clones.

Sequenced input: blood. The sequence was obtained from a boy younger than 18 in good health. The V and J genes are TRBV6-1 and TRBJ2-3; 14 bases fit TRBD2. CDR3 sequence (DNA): TGTGCCAGCAGTCGAGCCCTCCCGACTAGCGGGGGGGCGGGGGGTACGCAGTATTTT. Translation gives CASSRALPTSGGAGGTQYF.